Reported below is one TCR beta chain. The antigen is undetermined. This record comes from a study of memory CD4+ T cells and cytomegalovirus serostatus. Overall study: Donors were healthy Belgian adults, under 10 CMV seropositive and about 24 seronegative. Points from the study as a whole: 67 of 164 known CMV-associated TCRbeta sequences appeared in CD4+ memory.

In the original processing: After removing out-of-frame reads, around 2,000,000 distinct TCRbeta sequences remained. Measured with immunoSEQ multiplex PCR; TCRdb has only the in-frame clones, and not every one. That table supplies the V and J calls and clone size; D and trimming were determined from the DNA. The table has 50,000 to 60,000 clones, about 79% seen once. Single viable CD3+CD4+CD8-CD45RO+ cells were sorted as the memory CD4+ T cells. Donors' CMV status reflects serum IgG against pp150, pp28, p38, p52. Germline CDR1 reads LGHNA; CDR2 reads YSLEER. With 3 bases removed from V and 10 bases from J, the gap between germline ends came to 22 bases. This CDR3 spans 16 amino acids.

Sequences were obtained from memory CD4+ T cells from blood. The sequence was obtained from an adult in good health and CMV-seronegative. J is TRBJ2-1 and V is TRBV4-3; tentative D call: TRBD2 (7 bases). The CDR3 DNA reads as TGCGCCAGCAGCCAGAGAGGCGGGGGCCCTGGAGACGAGCAGTTCTTC. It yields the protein CASSQRGGGPGDEQFF.